This TCR beta chain stems from a study of shared clonotypes between healthy human individuals. Study summary: CD4 naive and memory got three plates each, CD8 naive two, CD8 memory one. Study-wide findings and caveats: Naive CD4 clonotype sharing across several donors was roughly 5%.

Libraries were prepared by immunoSEQ multiplex PCR; TCRdb keeps only in-frame clonotypes and omits some of them. This table has some 2,400,000 clones, nearly 97% appearing once. About this clone itself: Its target is not known.

The germline CDR1 and CDR2 sequences are DFQATT and SNEGSKA (reference sequence). There are 11 residues in the CDR3. Trimming took 5 bases from V and 6 from J, leaving 10 bases between them. A CD45RA+ naive subset and a CD45RA-negative memory subset were split from CD4+ cells. V is TRBV20-1 and J is TRBJ1-2; D unresolved. The sequenced sample consisted of naive CD4+ T cells sorted from blood. The subset: CD45RA+ positively selected. This receptor was obtained from a man aged 18 to 29 in good health. CDR3 sequence reads: CSASPGDGYTF. In DNA, the CDR3 is TGCAGTGCTTCACCCGGAGATGGCTACACCTTC.